One and the same sample provided the 29 T cell receptor beta chains below, sequenced in a study of identical twins. In TCRdb, the 5' RACE reads were re-called with MiXCR into one record per CDR3 protein. The data show 600,000 to 700,000 distinct CDR3 sequences, approximately 21% seen once. These data were also reused for a study on T cells expressing NK-cell markers.

The source material was PBMCs. All receptors derive from a woman aged 18-29 years in good health.

The chain uses TRBV6-6 and TRBJ2-7, with D perhaps TRBD2 (5 bases). CDR1 and CDR2 (germline): MNHNY, SVGAGI (reference sequence). The CDR3 contains 12 residues. Trimming stripped 6 bases from V and 7 bases from J, with 13 bases between. Here the CDR3 reads CASSLPWREQYF. The DNA of the CDR3 is TGTGCCAGCAGCCTACCCTGGAGGGAGCAGTACTTC.

This chain connects TRBV6-1 to TRBJ2-7; D ambiguous. CDR3 length: 15 residues. V lost 1 base and J 1 base, leaving 11 bases between the germline ends. CDR1 is MNHNS and CDR2 is SASEGT in the germline V gene. For the CDR3, the DNA is TGTGCCAGCAGTGAAGTCAGCCCTGGTTCCTACGAGCAGTACTTC. Translation: CASSEVSPGSYEQYF.

The chain recombines TRBV12-3 or TRBV12-4 with TRBJ2-7; D may be TRBD2 (5 bases). This CDR3 has 13 amino acids. V was cut by 8 bases and J by 2 bases, with 13 bases left in between. The CDR3 coding sequence is TGTGCCAGCGGTCGACCGGGGACCTACGAGCAGTACTTC. This gives the protein CASGRPGTYEQYF.

In this sample, this clonotype turned up a few times. The chain links TRBV12-3 or TRBV12-4 to TRBJ2-7; TRBD1 is a possible D gene (5 bases). Deletions cut 6 bases from V and 2 bases from J, with 11 bases between. The CDR3 consists of 13 residues. The CDR3 nucleotides read TGTGCCAGCAGCCAGGGTGACGCCTACGAGCAGTACTTC. The encoded protein is CASSQGDAYEQYF.

In its sample, this clonotype was seen a few times. The V and J genes are TRBV29-1 and TRBJ2-1; D not resolved. Germline V gene lookup returns CDR1 SQVTM and CDR2 ANQGSEA. V lost 1 base, J lost 1 base, and 5 bases lay in between. This CDR3 comprises 13 residues. CDR3 coding DNA: TGCAGCGTTGAAGTTGCTTCCTACAATGAGCAGTTCTTC. As protein: CSVEVASYNEQFF.

V is TRBV9 and J is TRBJ2-1, with TRBD2 identical over 10 bases. Trimming removed 3 bases from V and 13 bases from J; junction bases left unmatched: 13. The germline V gene encodes CDR1 SGDLS and CDR2 YYNGEE. CDR3 size: 15 residues. CDR3 sequence reads: CASSEGTAGGPSQFF. The CDR3 DNA reads as TGTGCCAGCAGCGAGGGGACAGCGGGAGGGCCCAGTCAGTTCTTC.

V and J are TRBV20-1 and TRBJ1-3; D is unclear. The CDR3 has 14 amino acids. V lost 3 bases, J lost 4 bases, and 13 bases lay in between. Germline V gene data show CDR1 as DFQATT and CDR2 as SNEGSKA (reference sequence). CDR3 sequence (DNA): TGCAGTGCTAGTCGCGTCCAGGAAGGAAACACCATATATTTT. Translation gives CSASRVQEGNTIYF.

At least ten counts were recorded for this clonotype. The V call is TRBV20-1, the J call TRBJ2-3, with 8 bases aligning to TRBD2. V lost 1 base and J lost 6; bases outside the gene matches: 12. The CDR3 extends over 16 amino acids. Germline CDR1 and CDR2: DFQATT and SNEGSKA (reference sequence). The CDR3 loop reads CSARGSSGRTRDTQYF. The CDR3 nucleotides read TGCAGTGCTAGAGGGTCTAGCGGGCGCACGAGGGATACGCAGTATTTT.

This chain uses TRBV5-1 with TRBJ2-6; a weak D match, TRBD1 (5 bases). Trimming pared 4 bases from V and 0 bases from J, leaving 11 bases between. CDR1 SGHRS and CDR2 YFSETQ come from the germline V gene. This CDR3 has 16 amino acids. DNA for the CDR3: TGCGCCAGCAGCGGAAGCAGGGCCTCTGGGGCCAACGTCCTGACTTTC. Its protein product is CASSGSRASGANVLTF.

The rearrangement uses TRBV11-2 and TRBJ2-7, with TRBD2 matching over 7 bases. The CDR3 totals 15 residues. V dropped 3 bases and J dropped 2; count of bases not matched to a gene: 7. Germline V CDR1 and CDR2: SGHAT, FQNNGV. The CDR3 DNA reads TGTGCCAGCAGCTTTACTAGCGCGACTACCTACGAGCAGTACTTC. Translation: CASSFTSATTYEQYF.

The V gene is TRBV6-5, the J gene TRBJ2-1; weak D call: TRBD2 (5 bases). The CDR3 contains 15 residues. Germline CDR1 MNHEY, CDR2 SVGAGI. Trimming pared 2 bases from V and 5 bases from J, leaving 13 bases between. The CDR3 loop is CASSYRGARNNEQFF. The CDR3, as DNA: TGTGCCAGCAGTTACCGGGGAGCGCGAAACAATGAGCAGTTCTTC.

This chain joins TRBV11-3 and TRBJ2-3; 9 nucleotides agree with TRBD1. Germline V gene sequence: CDR1 SGHNT, CDR2 YENEEA. This CDR3 spans 14 amino acids. V trimming: 5 bases; J trimming: 6 bases; junction bases outside the gene matches: 6. The CDR3 nucleotides are TGTGCCAGCAGCCAACAGGGGGCTGGGGATACGCAGTATTTT. Translated, it gives CASSQQGAGDTQYF.

The genes are TRBV30 and TRBJ2-3; D is undetermined. This CDR3 is 12 amino acids long. Germline lookup yields CDR1 GTSNPN and CDR2 SVGIG (reference sequence). Trimming took off 0 bases at V and 4 bases at J, with 5 bases between the two ends. This CDR3 is CAWSVRADTQYF. The CDR3, as DNA: TGTGCCTGGAGTGTTCGGGCAGATACGCAGTATTTT.

This clonotype was counted between two and nine times. V and J are TRBV6-2 or TRBV6-3 and TRBJ2-5; a possible D gene is TRBD1 (5 bases). CDR1 is MNHEY, CDR2 SVGEGT, per germline. Trimming stripped 11 bases from V and 1 base from J, with 14 bases between. CDR3 length equals 13 residues. CDR3 in amino acids: CAGAGLAQETQYF. Written as DNA, the CDR3 is TGTGCCGGGGCCGGGCTCGCCCAAGAGACCCAGTACTTC.

DNA of the CDR3: TGTGCCAGCAGCTTAACCGGGACTATCCAAGAGACCCAGTACTTC. This gives the protein CASSLTGTIQETQYF. This chain connects TRBV5-6 to TRBJ2-5; 7 nucleotides align to TRBD2. With 2 bases clipped from V and 1 base from J, the junction kept 5 bases outside the gene matches. The germline CDR1 and CDR2 sequences are SGHDT and YYEEEE. The CDR3 consists of 15 residues.

The rearrangement joins TRBV12-3 or TRBV12-4 to TRBJ2-3; TRBD1 is a possible D gene (6 bases). Trimming took 5 bases from V and 2 from J, leaving 11 bases between them. CDR3 length: 14 residues. CDR3 in DNA: TGTGCCAGCAGTCTTACAGGGACCACAGATACGCAGTATTTT. It specifies CASSLTGTTDTQYF.

Only a few counts were recorded for this clonotype. The chain has TRBV7-2 and TRBJ2-1, with 11 bases lining up with TRBD2. From germline, CDR1 is SGHTA and CDR2 FQGNSA. The CDR3 spans 16 residues. The V and J ends lost 5 bases and 4 bases, in that order; junction bases with no gene match: 7. The CDR3 DNA is TGTGCCAGCAGCAAAGGACTAGCGGGCCCATACAATGAGCAGTTCTTC. Translated: CASSKGLAGPYNEQFF. The full variable domain, with the rest looked up from reference TRBV7-2 and TRBJ2-1, is GAGVSQSPSNKVTEKGKDVELRCDPISGHTALYWYRQSLGQGLEFLIYFQGNSAPDKSGLPSDRFSAERTGGSVSTLTIQRTQQEDSAVYLCASSKGLAGPYNEQFFGPGTRLTVL.

Many counts were recorded for this clonotype. The chain links TRBV7-9 to TRBJ2-1, with D perhaps matching TRBD1 (5 bases). The germline V and J ends were trimmed by 6 bases and 4 bases, with 16 bases remaining between them. The CDR3 covers 15 residues. The V gene's germline CDR1 is SEHNR and CDR2 FQNEAQ (reference sequence). CDR3 residues: CASRSPRALYNEQFF. CDR3 in DNA: TGTGCCAGCAGGAGCCCCAGGGCTTTATACAATGAGCAGTTCTTC. Full variable domain (missing parts from reference TRBV7-9 and TRBJ2-1): DTGVSQNPRHKITKRGQNVTFRCDPISEHNRLYWYRQTLGQGPEFLTYFQNEAQLEKSRLLSDRFSAERPKGSFSTLEIQRTEQGDSAMYLCASRSPRALYNEQFFGPGTRLTVL.

This clonotype was detected only a few times. The chain links TRBV6-5 to TRBJ2-5; a possible D gene is TRBD2 (5 bases). CDR3 length: 13 residues. Germline V lookup: CDR1 MNHEY, CDR2 SVGAGI. Trimming left V 2 bases short and J 5 bases short, with 9 bases between. CDR3 region: CASSYGRGETQYF. The CDR3 nucleotides are TGTGCCAGCAGTTACGGGCGAGGGGAGACCCAGTACTTC.

CDR3 sequence (DNA): TGCGCCAGCAGTCAGACTAGCACGGAGACCCAGTACTTC. Its protein product is CASSQTSTETQYF. The chain uses TRBV5-1 and TRBJ2-5; TRBD2 agrees at 7 bases. Germline CDR1 reads SGHRS; CDR2 reads YFSETQ. CDR3 length: 13 amino acids. The V and J ends lost 5 bases and 5 bases, in that order; junction bases with no gene match: 6.

This clonotype appeared a single time. This may be a read error: a much more frequent sequence differs by one nucleotide. The chain combines TRBV9 with TRBJ2-2; D call uncertain. Per the germline V gene, CDR1 is SGDLS and CDR2 is YYNGEE. The CDR3 loop spans 12 amino acids. Trimming took 0 bases from V and 7 from J, leaving 4 bases between them. CDR3 sequence: CASSVANGELFF. CDR3 DNA: TGTGCCAGCAGCGTAGCTAACGGGGAGCTGTTTTTT. Full variable domain (rest looked up from reference TRBV9 and TRBJ2-2): DSGVTQTPKHLITATGQRVTLRCSPRSGDLSVYWYQQSLDQGLQFLIQYYNGEERAKGNILERFSAQQFPDLHSELNLSSLELGDSALYFCASSVANGELFFGEGSRLTVL.

This clonotype was counted a few times. The rearrangement joins TRBV4-3 to TRBJ2-3, with D uncertain. Per the germline V gene, CDR1 is LGHNA and CDR2 is YSLEER. V was trimmed by 4 bases and J by 3 bases, leaving 14 bases between them. The CDR3 covers 15 residues. CDR3 residues: CASSPLLDSTDTQYF. Written as DNA, the CDR3 is TGCGCCAGCAGCCCACTCCTTGACTCGACAGATACGCAGTATTTT.

The rearrangement links TRBV2 to TRBJ1-6; D unresolved. The germline CDR1 and CDR2 sequences are SNHLY and FYNNEI. V lost 6 bases and J lost 8, with 8 bases in between. The CDR3 has 12 amino acids. The CDR3 protein is CASRADHSPLHF. In DNA, the CDR3 is TGTGCCAGCAGGGCGGATCATTCACCCCTCCACTTT.

The genes are TRBV5-5 and TRBJ2-7; D gene ambiguous. Germline CDR1 reads SGHKS; CDR2 reads YYEKEE (reference sequence). The V end lost 2 bases, the J end lost 6 bases, and 21 bases lay between the germline ends. The CDR3 is 16 amino acids. This chain's CDR3 is CASSLLASVGPGEQYF. In DNA, the CDR3 is TGTGCCAGCAGCTTATTAGCTTCTGTTGGACCAGGCGAGCAGTACTTC. Looking up the rest from reference TRBV5-5 and TRBJ2-7 gives the full variable domain: DAGVTQSPTHLIKTRGQQVTLRCSPISGHKSVSWYQQVLGQGPQFIFQYYEKEERGRGNFPDRFSARQFPNYSSELNVNALLLGDSALYLCASSLLASVGPGEQYFGPGTRLTVT.

Many counts were recorded for this clonotype. The chain couples TRBV12-3 or TRBV12-4 to TRBJ2-5, with D uncertain. This CDR3 has 13 amino acids. The V end lost 6 bases, the J end lost 5 bases, and 13 bases lay between the germline ends. The CDR3 region has the DNA TGTGCCAGCAGCCCACCAGGTTTTGAGACCCAGTACTTC. This codes for CASSPPGFETQYF.

The chain joins TRBV14 to TRBJ2-5, with a tentative D call TRBD2 (6 bases). V lost 4 bases and J lost 5, with 20 bases in between. The CDR3 covers 16 residues. Germline V gene data show CDR1 as SGHDN and CDR2 as FVKESK. The CDR3 loop is CASSRAGRLPGETQYF. In DNA form, the CDR3 reads TGTGCCAGCAGCCGGGCGGGGAGGCTTCCGGGGGAGACCCAGTACTTC.

V gene TRBV5-1 combines with J gene TRBJ2-1; possibly TRBD1 for D (6 bases). Germline V gives CDR1 SGHRS, CDR2 YFSETQ. V was shortened by 3 bases and J by 6 bases, with 16 bases between the two germline ends. This CDR3 is 15 amino acids long. CDR3 protein: CASSSYRAAFNEQFF. The DNA for the CDR3 is TGCGCCAGCAGCTCCTACAGGGCGGCGTTCAATGAGCAGTTCTTC.

This clonotype was recorded at least ten times. This rearrangement joins TRBV2 to TRBJ2-1, with D possibly TRBD2 on 5 matching bases. Germline values: CDR1 SNHLY, CDR2 FYNNEI. The CDR3 is 14 residues long. V was clipped by 5 bases and J by 7 bases, with 15 bases between them. The CDR3: CASSRKIARNEQFF. DNA for the CDR3: TGTGCCAGCAGTAGGAAAATAGCGAGGAATGAGCAGTTCTTC.

CDR3 nucleotides: TGCAGTGCCCAAACTAGCGGGGTCACAGATACGCAGTATTTT. Its translation: CSAQTSGVTDTQYF. The chain has TRBV20-1 and TRBJ2-3; 10 bases match TRBD2. CDR3 length: 14 residues. V trimming: 6 bases; J trimming: 2 bases; junction bases outside the gene matches: 5. Germline CDR1 DFQATT, CDR2 SNEGSKA (reference sequence).